The sequence of this T cell receptor beta chain was determined in a study of cytomegalovirus exposure and HLA in healthy donors. At the level of the study: The same platform was used for the 120 validation repertoires and the 650 to 800 first-cohort repertoires, a later analysis reported.

The study drew the donors from its approximately 110-subject validation cohort, separate from the approximately 700-subject first cohort. With 7 bases removed from V and 9 bases from J, the gap between germline ends came to 13 bases. Germline V gene data show CDR1 as MNHEY and CDR2 as SMNVEV (reference sequence). The CDR3 loop spans 12 amino acids. Only in-frame clones appear in the TCRdb table, and some are missing; sequencing was by immunoSEQ multiplex PCR. The sample lists tens of thousands of clones, less than 96% occurring once. Sequencing used PBMCs. The receptor was derived from a woman younger than 35 in good health and CMV-seronegative. The chain links TRBV27 to TRBJ1-5; the D gene is possibly TRBD1 (5 bases). This CDR3 reads CASMAVGGPQHF. The CDR3 nucleotides are TGTGCCAGCATGGCCGTCGGGGGGCCCCAGCATTTT.